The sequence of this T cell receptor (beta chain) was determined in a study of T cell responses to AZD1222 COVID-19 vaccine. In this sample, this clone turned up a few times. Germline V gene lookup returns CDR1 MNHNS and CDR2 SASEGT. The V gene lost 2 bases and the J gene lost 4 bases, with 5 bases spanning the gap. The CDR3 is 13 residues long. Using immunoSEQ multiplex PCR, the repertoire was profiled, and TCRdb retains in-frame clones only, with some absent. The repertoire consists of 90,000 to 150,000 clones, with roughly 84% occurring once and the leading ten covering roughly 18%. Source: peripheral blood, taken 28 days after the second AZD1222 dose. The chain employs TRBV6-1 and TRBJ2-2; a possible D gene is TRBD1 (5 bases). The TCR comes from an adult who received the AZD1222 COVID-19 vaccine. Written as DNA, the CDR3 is TGTGCCAGCAGTGAACAGGGCACCGGGGAGCTGTTTTTT. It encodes CASSEQGTGELFF.